A selection of T cell receptor beta chains follows, all from one sample in a study of CD4 T cells in relation to SARS-CoV-2 and coronaviruses. Their recognized antigens are unknown. Method: immunoSEQ multiplex PCR; TCRdb's copy keeps in-frame clones and lacks some. The sample shows 25,000 or so clones, less than 85% of them seen only once. Sequencing was performed on CD4+ T cells from PBMCs, cultured in vitro. These receptors originate from a human donor in good health. The CDR3 runs from the conserved cysteine through the conserved F or W. The order of the fields is J gene, V gene, clone size, D gene, CDR3 DNA, CDR3 protein. D genes are given only for firm matches. Size is stated for part of the rows, as once, few or many counts, or as a class when the clone is expanded.

TRBJ1-6 TRBV18 - - TGTGCCAGCTCACCGGGGATGGGGGATTCACCCCTCCACTTT CASSPGMGDSPLHF
TRBJ2-2 TRBV12-3/TRBV12-4 - - TGTGCCAGCAGTTTGCAAGCGGAGGAGCTGTTTTTT CASSLQAEELFF
TRBJ2-7 TRBV30 - - TGTGCCTGGAGTGTAAGGGTTGGGTCGCAGGAGGCCTACGAGCAGTACTTC CAWSVRVGSQEAYEQYF
TRBJ2-7 TRBV12-5 - - TGTGCTAGTGGTTCCGAACTTCAGAGCTCCTACGAGCAGTACTTC CASGSELQSSYEQYF
TRBJ1-2 TRBV21-1 - - TGTGCCAGCAGCACCGACAGGGGTAACTATGGCTACACCTTC CASSTDRGNYGYTF
TRBJ1-2 TRBV3-1/TRBV3-2 - TRBD1 TGTGCCAGCAGCTCGGGACAGGGGAACTATGGCTACACCTTC CASSSGQGNYGYTF
TRBJ2-1 TRBV24-1 - TRBD2 TGTGCCACCAGTGACACTTCGGGACTAGCGGGAGGGTCGGACAATGAGCAGTTCTTC CATSDTSGLAGGSDNEQFF
TRBJ1-5 TRBV24-1 - TRBD1 TGTGCCACCAGTGATTCCCCGACAGGGGCGGCCCAGCATTTT CATSDSPTGAAQHF
TRBJ2-1 TRBV27 - TRBD1 TGTGCCAGCCTAACCTTCCGGGACAGGCACAATGAGCAGTTCTTC CASLTFRDRHNEQFF
TRBJ1-2 TRBV30 few - TGTGCCTGGAGCGTAAGGGGCTTTAACTATGGCTACACCTTC CAWSVRGFNYGYTF
TRBJ2-3 TRBV20-1 - - TGCAGTGCTAGTACCTCTGATACGCAGTATTTT CSASTSDTQYF
TRBJ2-1 TRBV4-1 - - TGCGCCAGCAGCCAAGTACGGGAATACAATGAGCAGTTCTTC CASSQVREYNEQFF
TRBJ2-1 TRBV5-8 - TRBD2 TGTGCCAGCAGCTTAGGGGAGGGATACAATGAGCAGTTCTTC CASSLGEGYNEQFF
TRBJ2-5 TRBV4-2 - TRBD2 TGTGCCAGCAGCCATGAATTAGCGGGAGGGGAGGAAGAGACCCAGTACTTC CASSHELAGGEEETQYF
TRBJ1-1 TRBV18 few - TGTGCCAGCTCACCAAAAACCCCGTGGATGGGCACTGAAGCTTTCTTT CASSPKTPWMGTEAFF
TRBJ1-3 TRBV10-3 - - TGTGCCATCAGTGGACGGTCCGGAAACACCATATATTTT CAISGRSGNTIYF
TRBJ2-1 TRBV5-1 - TRBD2 TGCGCCAGCAGCCCCCCGGCGGGAGTGTACAATGAGCAGTTCTTC CASSPPAGVYNEQFF
TRBJ1-4 TRBV11-2 - TRBD1 TGTGCCAGCAGCCCAAACAGGGGTTCGCCTAATGAAAAACTGTTTTTT CASSPNRGSPNEKLFF
TRBJ2-7 TRBV27 few - TGTGCCAGCAGTTTAAACAGGGCTGGCTACGAGCAGTACTTC CASSLNRAGYEQYF
TRBJ2-7 TRBV23-1 - TRBD1 TGCGCCAGCAGTCTCCCGGGACAGCCACTAAAGTCCTCCTACGAGCAGTACTTC CASSLPGQPLKSSYEQYF
TRBJ1-2 TRBV24-1 - TRBD1 TGTGCCACCAGTGATTTAAGGACAGGAACTGGCTACACCTTC CATSDLRTGTGYTF
TRBJ1-1 TRBV5-1 - - TGCGCCAGCAGCTTGGGGACACGGAATGAAGCTTTCTTT CASSLGTRNEAFF
TRBJ2-2 TRBV19 - TRBD2 TGTGCCAGTAGGCTGACTAGCGGGAGGGCCGGGGAGCTGTTTTTT CASRLTSGRAGELFF
TRBJ2-7 TRBV5-6 once - TGTGCCAGCAGCTTGATAACGAGAGGCTACGAGCAGTACTTC CASSLITRGYEQYF
TRBJ1-1 TRBV5-5 few - TGTGCCAGCAGCCGCGAGAGGGACACTGAAGCTTTCTTT CASSRERDTEAFF
TRBJ2-7 TRBV28 - TRBD2 TGTGCCAGCAGTCTCCCTAGCGGGAGGTCTCCCTACGAGCAGTACTTC CASSLPSGRSPYEQYF
TRBJ1-2 TRBV6-2/TRBV6-3 few TRBD1 TGTGCCAGCAGCCCTCTCGGGACAGGATCTAACTATGGCTACACCTTC CASSPLGTGSNYGYTF
TRBJ1-2 TRBV5-1 - - TGCGCCAGCAGCCCTTCAGAGGGTCACTACACCTTC CASSPSEGHYTF
TRBJ1-2 TRBV28 - TRBD1 TGTGCCAGCAGTCCGGGACAGGGAAGCCCATATGGCTACACCTTC CASSPGQGSPYGYTF
TRBJ2-7 TRBV10-3 once TRBD2 TGTGCCATCAGTGAGAAAAAGCGGGAGGCGGGCGAGCAGTACTTC CAISEKKREAGEQYF
TRBJ1-1 TRBV2 few - TGTGCCAGCAGTTCGAGGGACCTCATGAACACTGAAGCTTTCTTT CASSSRDLMNTEAFF
TRBJ2-2 TRBV19 once - TGTGCCAGTAAAGAAGTGTCGGGAGCAGTTCGCGGGGAGCTGTTTTTT CASKEVSGAVRGELFF
TRBJ2-2 TRBV6-5 - - TGTGCCAGCAGGACGCAGGGCCTTCACACCGGGGAGCTGTTTTTT CASRTQGLHTGELFF
TRBJ1-6 TRBV10-3 - TRBD1 TGTGCCTCAACCGGGACAGAAAATTCACCCCTCCACTTT CASTGTENSPLHF
TRBJ2-6 TRBV3-1/TRBV3-2 - - TGTGCCAGCAGCCCGAGCGGGGCAGGGGGACACTCTGGGGCCAACGTCCTGACTTTC CASSPSGAGGHSGANVLTF
TRBJ2-1 TRBV7-9 - TRBD2 TGTGCCAGCAGCCCCCGGGGGGGGATTTACAATGAGCAGTTCTTC CASSPRGGIYNEQFF
TRBJ1-1 TRBV28 once - TGTGCCAGCACCATCCCGGGACACGAACACTCTTTCTTT CASTIPGHEHSFF
TRBJ2-5 TRBV19 - TRBD2 TGTGCCAGTAGTTTGACTAGCGGGAGACAGACCCAGTACTTC CASSLTSGRQTQYF
TRBJ1-1 TRBV5-4 - - TGTGCCAGCAGCTCACAGGACGGCAGCACTGAAGCTTTCTTT CASSSQDGSTEAFF
TRBJ2-1 TRBV20-1 - TRBD2 TGCAGTGCTAGTTGGGGGGGTAACGGGGATGAGCAGTTCTTC CSASWGGNGDEQFF
TRBJ2-1 TRBV15 - TRBD1 TGTGCCACCAGCAGAGTTTCGGACAGGGGCTACAATGAGCAGTTCTTC CATSRVSDRGYNEQFF
TRBJ2-7 TRBV5-8 - - TGTGCCAGCAGCACACCGGACGGGGTATCCTACGAGCAGTACTTC CASSTPDGVSYEQYF
TRBJ1-1 TRBV6-4 - - TGTGCCAGCAGACGAGGGACCGACACTGAAGCTTTCTTT CASRRGTDTEAFF
TRBJ2-7 TRBV19 - - TGTGCCAGTAGTATAGGGGCTGGGGCCCTCACCTACGAGCAGTACTTC CASSIGAGALTYEQYF
TRBJ1-6 TRBV12-3/TRBV12-4 - - TGTGCCAGCAGGCAATCCAGGGGACCCCTCCACTTT CASRQSRGPLHF
TRBJ1-4 TRBV5-1 - - TGCGCCAGCAGCTTGCGGGGCCTTAATGAAAAACTGTTTTTT CASSLRGLNEKLFF
TRBJ1-5 TRBV23-1 - - TGCGCCAGCAGTCCGACAGGATCCCCAGGTCAGCCCCAGCATTTT CASSPTGSPGQPQHF
TRBJ2-1 TRBV28 - TRBD2 TGTGCCAGCAGTTCCAGGGAGGGCAGAAGCTCCTACAATGAGCAGTTCTTC CASSSREGRSSYNEQFF
TRBJ2-1 TRBV5-1 - - TGCGCCAGCAGCCCACAGGGGGACCCGGGAGGTGAGCAGTTCTTC CASSPQGDPGGEQFF
TRBJ2-1 TRBV5-4 - - TGTGCCAGCAGCTTGGGAGGGGCGGATGAGCAGTTCTTC CASSLGGADEQFF
TRBJ1-3 TRBV4-1 - TRBD1 TGCGCCAGCAGCCAAGGGACAGGGCGACTCTCTGGAAACACCATATATTTT CASSQGTGRLSGNTIYF
TRBJ2-1 TRBV9 - - TGTGCCAGCAGCTCCCGGGGCTCTGAAGCTAATGAGCAGTTCTTC CASSSRGSEANEQFF
TRBJ2-1 TRBV10-3 - - TGTGCCATCAGGTCCCCATTAGGAGGTGAGCAGTTCTTC CAIRSPLGGEQFF
TRBJ1-1 TRBV30 once - TGTGCCTGGAGTTTTTTAGTGAACACTGAAGCTTTCTTT CAWSFLVNTEAFF
TRBJ2-7 TRBV2 - - TGTGCCAGCAGTCCACAGAGATTTTACGAGCAGTACTTC CASSPQRFYEQYF
TRBJ1-4 TRBV11-2 - - TGTGCCAGCAGCCAACAAAGGGGCCGTAATGAAAAACTGTTTTTT CASSQQRGRNEKLFF
TRBJ1-5 TRBV6-5 - - TGTGCCACCGGATCCACTTATAGCAATCAGCCCCAGCATTTT CATGSTYSNQPQHF
TRBJ2-3 TRBV3-1/TRBV3-2 - - TGTGCCAGCAGCCCCTTCTCCAAGGTAGATACGCAGTATTTT CASSPFSKVDTQYF
TRBJ1-3 TRBV29-1 - - TGCAGCGTTGGGGGACTCCGCTCTGGAAACACCATATATTTT CSVGGLRSGNTIYF